These 18 T cell receptor beta chains came from one sample sequenced in a study of T cells in Graves' hyperthyroidism and ophthalmopathy. Amplification of TCR beta CDR3 regions was performed using RNA transcripts as template. During a first-round RT-PCR of the TCR CDR3, the HTBI primer set was used. Each CDR3 protein is one row after TCRdb ran MiXCR on the multiplex PCR reads. The table lists 600,000 to 850,000 distinct CDR3 sequences, about 17% of them singletons. The sequencing sample was made of blood. These receptors originate from a woman in her forties or fifties with Graves' hyperthyroidism that later progressed to Graves' ophthalmopathy.

This clonotype was counted many times. The V call is TRBV6-1, the J call TRBJ2-3; 7 bases map to TRBD2. Germline lookup yields CDR1 MNHNS and CDR2 SASEGT. This CDR3 contains 19 residues. V shed 3 bases and J 2 bases; nucleotides not matched to a gene: 17. The CDR3 reads CASSDPPGGGADLTDTQYF. CDR3 nucleotides: TGTGCCAGCAGTGATCCCCCAGGCGGGGGAGCCGATCTCACAGATACGCAGTATTTT.

In DNA form, the CDR3 reads TGTGCCAGCAGCGTACGCACCGGGGAGCTGTTTTTT. It codes for CASSVRTGELFF. This chain links TRBV9 with TRBJ2-2, with D unclear. Trimming pared 1 base from V and 4 bases from J, leaving 2 bases between. The germline V gene encodes CDR1 SGDLS and CDR2 YYNGEE. The CDR3 is 12 residues long.

This clonotype was seen more than once but under ten times. The J gene is TRBJ1-1, the V gene TRBV27; D remains unclear. The CDR3 runs 14 residues. Trimming pared 5 bases from V and 6 bases from J, leaving 16 bases between. Germline V gives CDR1 MNHEY, CDR2 SMNVEV (reference sequence). The CDR3 region is CASSPGNSVPEAFF. CDR3 bases: TGTGCCAGCAGTCCCGGGAACTCGGTCCCTGAAGCTTTCTTT.

In this sample, this clonotype turned up many times. The gene calls are TRBV11-2 and TRBJ2-1; a weak D match, TRBD2 (7 bases). Deletions cut 5 bases from V and 2 bases from J, with 16 bases between. This CDR3 region has 16 residues. CDR1 and CDR2 (germline): SGHAT, FQNNGV. DNA of the CDR3: TGTGCCAGCAGCCCGACTCGGGGGGCAGCCTACAATGAGCAGTTCTTC. Translated: CASSPTRGAAYNEQFF.

This chain joins TRBV7-3 and TRBJ2-5; D is tentatively TRBD1 or TRBD2 (5 bases each). Per germline, CDR1 SGHTA and CDR2 FQGTGA. The V and J ends lost 0 bases and 5 bases respectively, with 13 bases between them. The CDR3 totals 15 residues. As DNA, the CDR3 is TGTGCCAGCAGCTTAACAAGAGGGGCCGTGGAGACCCAGTACTTC. Translating gives CASSLTRGAVETQYF.

This clonotype came up many times. This rearrangement joins TRBV7-9 to TRBJ2-1; 11 bases agree with TRBD2. Germline-derived CDR1 and CDR2 are SEHNR and FQNEAQ (reference sequence). The length of the CDR3 is 17 residues. The V gene end was trimmed by 3 bases and the J gene end by 12 bases; junction bases not matched to a gene: 16. This chain's CDR3 is CASSFMGLAAHLITQFF. For the CDR3, the DNA is TGTGCCAGCAGCTTCATGGGACTAGCGGCTCACCTAATAACGCAGTTCTTC.

This clonotype was seen a handful of times. The junction shows a germline mismatch at one end, possibly a read error. V is TRBV7-2 and J is TRBJ1-1, with TRBD1 identical over 8 bases. From germline, CDR1 is SGHTA and CDR2 FQGNSA. This CDR3 spans 16 amino acids. As DNA, the CDR3 is TGTGCCAACAGCTTAGTAGCCGGACAGGGAAGGACTGAAGCTTTCTTT. Translation gives CANSLVAGQGRTEAFF.

The chain has TRBV7-9 and TRBJ1-6; the match to TRBD1 covers 7 bases. In germline, CDR1 is SEHNR, CDR2 FQNEAQ (reference sequence). The V and J ends lost 2 bases and 7 bases, in that order; junction bases with no gene match: 11. This CDR3 comprises 17 residues. CDR3: CASSLPGQPTGNSPLHF. The CDR3 DNA reads as TGTGCCAGCAGCTTACCGGGACAGCCTACGGGGAATTCACCCCTCCACTTT.

This clonotype was counted a few times. The rearrangement joins TRBV27 to TRBJ1-2, with a possible D match to TRBD1 (5 bases). This CDR3 has 13 amino acids. The V end lost 8 bases, the J end lost 4 bases, and 14 bases lay between the germline ends. CDR1 and CDR2 from the germline V gene are MNHEY and SMNVEV (reference sequence). CDR3 nucleotide sequence: TGTGCCAGCCTAACCGGGACGGCCTATGGCTACACCTTC. This sequence encodes CASLTGTAYGYTF.

With regard to this clonotype: An end of the junction differs from the germline gene, which may be a read error. The rearrangement uses TRBV15 and TRBJ1-5; D gene unclear. CDR1 is LNHNV, CDR2 YYDKDF, per germline (reference sequence). This CDR3 is built from 17 residues. CDR3 region: CATSRGWWQFGNQPRHF. CDR3 sequence (DNA): TGTGCCACCAGCAGAGGTTGGTGGCAGTTTGGCAATCAGCCCCGGCATTTT.

This clonotype has a count of ten or more. This rearrangement joins TRBV5-1 to TRBJ1-1; 7 nucleotides match TRBD1. The CDR3 has 14 residues. Germline CDR1 reads SGHRS; CDR2 reads YFSETQ. Unmatched junction bases numbered 8, after V lost 4 bases and J lost 5 bases. The CDR3 DNA sequence: TGCGCCAGCAGCGTACGGGACAGTGGAACTGAAGCTTTCTTT. Amino acids: CASSVRDSGTEAFF.

This clonotype occurred a few times. This rearrangement joins TRBV18 to TRBJ2-5, with D unclear. V was cut by 3 bases and J by 5 bases, with 10 bases left in between. The CDR3 totals 13 residues. Germline CDR1 is KGHSH and CDR2 is LQKENI. CDR3: CASSPGVVETQYF. DNA of the CDR3: TGTGCCAGCTCACCTGGGGTTGTGGAGACCCAGTACTTC. Full variable domain (remainder filled in from reference TRBV18 and TRBJ2-5): NAGVMQNPRHLVRRRGQEARLRCSPMKGHSHVYWYRQLPEEGLKFMVYLQKENIIDESGMPKERFSAEFPKEGPSILRIQQVVRGDSAAYFCASSPGVVETQYFGPGTRLLVL.

This clonotype was detected many times. This rearrangement joins TRBV18 to TRBJ1-1; D is undetermined. V was pared by 8 bases and J by 1 base, with 14 bases between. Germline-derived CDR1 and CDR2 are KGHSH and LQKENI. The CDR3 runs 14 residues. CDR3 amino acids: CASTVSGGNTEAFF. CDR3 nucleotides: TGTGCCAGCACCGTCTCGGGCGGGAACACTGAAGCTTTCTTT.

This clonotype was seen a few times. The genes are TRBV7-6 and TRBJ1-5; no clear D. Trimming removed 2 bases at V and 9 bases at J, with 11 bases between. Germline CDR1 reads SGHVS; CDR2 reads FNYEAQ. This CDR3 contains 13 residues. The CDR3 coding sequence is TGTGCCAGCAGCTTATCCGCCTCATCGCCCCAGCATTTT. This encodes CASSLSASSPQHF.

V usage is TRBV6-2 or TRBV6-3 and J usage is TRBJ1-5; possibly TRBD1 for D (6 bases). V shed 2 bases and J shed 2 bases, with 16 bases lying between them. Germline V gene data show CDR1 as MNHEY and CDR2 as SVGEGT. The CDR3 is made up of 17 amino acids. CDR3 bases: TGTGCCAGCAGTTACGGGGCAGGGGTTGACGGCAATCAGCCCCAGCATTTT. Protein sequence: CASSYGAGVDGNQPQHF.

This clonotype occurred a few times. A read error may be the cause here, since a much bigger clone is one base away. This chain connects TRBV11-2 to TRBJ2-7; D is uncertain. Trimming took 4 bases from V and 2 from J, leaving 12 bases between them. Germline CDR1 SGHAT, CDR2 FQNNGV. CDR3 length: 14 amino acids. CDR3 in amino acids: CASSSDNGPYEQYF. As DNA, the CDR3 is TGTGCCAGCAGCTCAGATAACGGGCCCTACGAGCAGTACTTC.

V is TRBV24-1 and J is TRBJ2-1; D perhaps matches TRBD2 (6 bases). This CDR3 is 16 amino acids long. V was cut by 4 bases and J by 7 bases, with 19 bases left in between. Looked up from germline, CDR1 is KGHDR and CDR2 is SFDVKD. In DNA form, the CDR3 reads TGTGCCACCAGTGAGTCCAGCGGGTCCGAGGCGAATGAGCAGTTCTTC. This sequence encodes CATSESSGSEANEQFF.

In regard to this clonotype: This sequence may be a read error, since a much larger clone differs from it by one base. The chain employs TRBV7-2 and TRBJ1-1; 12 bases are a match to TRBD1. CDR1 is SGHTA, CDR2 FQGNSA, per germline. The CDR3 consists of 14 residues. In DNA form, the CDR3 reads TGTGCCAGCAGCTTCGGGACAGGGGGCGTTGAAGTTTTCTTT. Encoded protein: CASSFGTGGVEVFF.